This TCR beta chain was retrieved from a study of blood T cell repertoires in COVID-19. Background on the study: The United States, Italy and Spain were the sources of the acute and convalescent COVID-19 samples. From T cells, B-cell-depleted T cells, or PBMCs came the material, which was cDNA or gDNA.

CDR1 is SGHDN and CDR2 is FVKESK in the germline V gene. V lost 1 base, J lost 0 bases, and 4 bases stayed unmatched. CDR3 size: 16 residues. Authors' methods: Nucleated cell counts were estimated from reference gene primer amplification. Profiling relied on immunoSEQ multiplex PCR, and the TCRdb table lists in-frame clones only, not all of them. V, J and clone size derive from that table, while D and trimming were established from the DNA sequence. Of some 160,000 clones in the sample, 80% to 90% were seen once. J is TRBJ2-7 and V is TRBV14, with TRBD1 identical over 9 bases. This receptor was taken from a man in his fifties or sixties with acute or convalescent COVID-19. Sequencing input: peripheral blood. CDR3 sequence (DNA): TGTGCCAGCAGCCAAGGGGGACAGGGAACCTCCTACGAGCAGTACTTC. Protein sequence: CASSQGGQGTSYEQYF.